This entry concerns a single TCR beta chain. V was pared by 5 bases and J by 6 bases, with 19 bases between. The CDR3 contains 16 residues. Per germline, CDR1 MDHEN and CDR2 SYDVKM. Under the authors' procedure: Nucleated cell counts were estimated from reference gene primer amplification. Generated by immunoSEQ multiplex PCR, the TCRdb table keeps only in-frame clones and is missing some. The V and J calls and clone size are taken from that table; D and trimming were inferred from the DNA. Of 130,000 or so clones in the sample, about 86% were seen once. The sample comes from a study of blood T cell repertoires in COVID-19. For the study at large: The United States, Italy and Spain supplied acute and convalescent COVID-19 samples. PBMCs, B-cell-depleted T cells, or T cells provided the cDNA or gDNA that made up the material.

Sequencing was performed on peripheral blood. J is TRBJ1-4 and V is TRBV28, with D unresolved. The origin of this receptor is a woman aged 60-70 years with acute or convalescent COVID-19. The CDR3 region has the DNA TGTGCCAGCAGTCCCTCCCCCCCGGGAGTAGATGAAAAACTGTTTTTT. Its translation: CASSPSPPGVDEKLFF.